The entry below describes one TCR beta chain. These data originate in a study of blood T cell repertoires in COVID-19. V was clipped by 4 bases and J by 11 bases, with 17 bases between them. The CDR3 sequence is 13 residues long. The germline CDR1 and CDR2 sequences are SGHRS and YFSETQ. TCRdb keeps only in-frame clones here, not all; method: immunoSEQ multiplex PCR. The table lists 250,000 to 350,000 clones, roughly 87% of them singletons, with about 2% in the top ten. Sample: peripheral blood. This chain links TRBV5-1 with TRBJ2-3; tentative D call: TRBD2 (6 bases). This receptor was obtained from a woman between 45 and 60 years old who had recovered from COVID-19. The CDR3 DNA is TGCGCCAGCAGCCCCGGACCCACCGGGGGGCAGTATTTT. Protein sequence: CASSPGPTGGQYF.